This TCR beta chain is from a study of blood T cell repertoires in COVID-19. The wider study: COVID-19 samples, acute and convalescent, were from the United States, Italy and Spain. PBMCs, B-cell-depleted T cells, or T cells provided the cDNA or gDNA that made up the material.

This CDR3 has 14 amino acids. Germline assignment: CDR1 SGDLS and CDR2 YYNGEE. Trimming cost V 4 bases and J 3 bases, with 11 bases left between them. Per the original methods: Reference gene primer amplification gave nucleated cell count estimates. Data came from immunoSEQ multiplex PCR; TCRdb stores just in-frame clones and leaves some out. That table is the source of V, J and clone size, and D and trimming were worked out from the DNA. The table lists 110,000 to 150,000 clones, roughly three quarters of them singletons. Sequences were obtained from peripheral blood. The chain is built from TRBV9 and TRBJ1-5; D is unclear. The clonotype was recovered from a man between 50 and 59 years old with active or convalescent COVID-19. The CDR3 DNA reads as TGTGCCAGCAGCCCCAGAGGAGACAATCAGCCCCAGCATTTT. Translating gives CASSPRGDNQPQHF.